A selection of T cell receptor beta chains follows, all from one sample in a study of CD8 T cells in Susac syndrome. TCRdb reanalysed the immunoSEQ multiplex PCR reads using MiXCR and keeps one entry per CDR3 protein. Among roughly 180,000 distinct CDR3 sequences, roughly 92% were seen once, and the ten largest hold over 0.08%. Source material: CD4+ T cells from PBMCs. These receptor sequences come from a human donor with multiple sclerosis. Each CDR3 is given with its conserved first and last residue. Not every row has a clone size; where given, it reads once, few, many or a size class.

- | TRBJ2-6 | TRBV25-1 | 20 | CASSPQGRGTVRSGANVLTF
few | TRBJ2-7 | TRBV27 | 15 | CASSLAWDTTYEQYF
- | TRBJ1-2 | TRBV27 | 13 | CASPQWGAKGYTF
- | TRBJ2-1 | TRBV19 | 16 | CASSFSLDSSFDEQFF
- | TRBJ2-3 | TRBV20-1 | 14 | CSARLGGATDTQYF
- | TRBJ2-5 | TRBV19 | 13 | CASSMSMGSTQYF
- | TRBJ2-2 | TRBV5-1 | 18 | CASSLAFPLAGNTGELFF
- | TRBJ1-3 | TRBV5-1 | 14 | CASSRDRAGNTIYF
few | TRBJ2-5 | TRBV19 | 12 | CASSRGRETQYF
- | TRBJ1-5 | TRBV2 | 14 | CASSDRMSNQPQHF
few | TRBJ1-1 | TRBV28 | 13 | CASSLAVNTEAFF
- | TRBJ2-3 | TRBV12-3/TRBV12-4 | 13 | CASEASGTDTQYF
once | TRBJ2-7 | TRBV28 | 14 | CASSLKGHQAEQYF
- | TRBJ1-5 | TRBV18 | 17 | CASSPRRGQVGDQPQHF
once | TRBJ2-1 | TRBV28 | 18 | CASSSGYLGQGLYNEQFF
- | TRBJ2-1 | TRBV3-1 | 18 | CASSHPLGRADSNNEQFF